This T cell receptor (beta chain) derives from a study of CD8+CD57+ T cells in acquired aplastic anemia. Overall study context: The mean DNA yield obtained from sorted CD4+ and CD8+ cells came to approximately 3.2 ug. Study results and caveats: Patients showed no significant difference from controls in CD8+ Simpson's diversity. Around 27 sequences, all CD8+ CDR3, were shared between patients and controls.

Sequenced patients had shown CD8+CD57+ cell expansion by flow cytometry. Every one of the patients had aplastic anemia (severe, acquired). Notes on this clonotype: Its antigen remains unknown.

Both TCR beta VDJ combination and CDR3 sequence profiling were carried out. Genomic DNA was the template for this profiling. TCRdb passed the reads through MiXCR, listing each CDR3 protein once. The sample has over 150,000 distinct CDR3 sequences; about two thirds are singletons. Germline CDR1 LGHNA, CDR2 YSLEER. The CDR3 sequence is 15 residues long. The germline V and J ends were trimmed by 0 bases and 0 bases, with 6 bases remaining between them. The chain carries TRBV4-3 and TRBJ2-4; D gene unclear. This clonotype was obtained from a human donor with aplastic anemia. The sample comprised sorted CD4+, CD8+, or CD8+CD57+ T cells (not recorded which) from PBMCs. The CDR3: CASSQDLVAKNIQYF. Written as DNA, the CDR3 is TGCGCCAGCAGCCAAGATTTGGTAGCCAAAAACATTCAGTACTTC.